Listed below are T cell receptor beta chains from one sample, sequenced in a study of blood T cells in healthy people across ages. TCRdb recomputed calls from the 5' RACE reads with MiXCR, one row per CDR3 protein. The sample lists 1,100,000 or so distinct CDR3 sequences, 40% to 55% seen once, with 18% in the top ten. Sequences were obtained from blood. The receptors were sampled from a woman aged 60-75 years in good health. Each CDR3 is given with its conserved first and last residue. A D gene is named only where the DNA matches it firmly. Size tells how often a clone was seen (once, few, many) or the class of an expanded clone, and some rows leave it out.

D: .
V: TRBV6-5
J: TRBJ2-5
size: .
CDR3: CASRRTADQETQYF
DNA: TGTGCCAGCAGAAGGACAGCAGACCAAGAGACCCAGTACTTC

D: .
V: TRBV29-1
J: TRBJ2-6
size: .
CDR3: CSVEDPVAGANVLTF
DNA: TGCAGCGTTGAAGACCCGGTGGCTGGGGCCAACGTCCTGACTTTC

D: .
V: TRBV12-3/TRBV12-4
J: TRBJ1-6
size: once
CDR3: CASSFDGGSPLHF
DNA: TGTGCCAGCAGTTTTGACGGGGGATCACCCCTCCACTTT

D: .
V: TRBV12-3/TRBV12-4
J: TRBJ2-6
size: .
CDR3: CASSLGAGHGANVLTF
DNA: TGTGCCAGCAGTTTAGGGGCAGGTCATGGGGCCAACGTCCTGACTTTC

D: .
V: TRBV10-3
J: TRBJ2-5
size: .
CDR3: CAISETRKGVQETQYF
DNA: TGTGCCATCAGTGAGACCAGGAAGGGGGTCCAAGAGACCCAGTACTTC

D: .
V: TRBV29-1
J: TRBJ2-7
size: once
CDR3: CSVGRATYEQYF
DNA: TGCAGCGTTGGCCGAGCAACCTACGAGCAGTACTTC

D: TRBD1
V: TRBV20-1
J: TRBJ2-7
size: many
CDR3: CSARDLGQLSYEQYF
DNA: TGCAGTGCTAGAGACTTGGGACAGCTCTCCTACGAGCAGTACTTC

D: .
V: TRBV30
J: TRBJ2-7
size: few
CDR3: CAWSDGYEQYF
DNA: TGTGCCTGGAGTGACGGCTACGAGCAGTACTTC

D: TRBD1
V: TRBV10-3
J: TRBJ1-1
size: .
CDR3: CAISSGQGWWAFF
DNA: TGTGCCATCAGTTCCGGACAGGGTTGGTGGGCTTTCTTT

D: .
V: TRBV7-6
J: TRBJ2-1
size: .
CDR3: CASSSDGGYSSYNEQFF
DNA: TGTGCCAGCAGCTCGGACGGAGGATATAGCTCCTACAATGAGCAGTTCTTC

D: .
V: TRBV5-8
J: TRBJ2-5
size: .
CDR3: CASSPWREQETQYF
DNA: TGTGCCAGCAGCCCGTGGCGGGAACAAGAGACCCAGTACTTC

D: .
V: TRBV27
J: TRBJ2-5
size: few
CDR3: CASSLHRSPQETQYF
DNA: TGTGCCAGCAGTTTACACCGGTCGCCCCAAGAGACCCAGTACTTC

D: .
V: TRBV28
J: TRBJ2-7
size: few
CDR3: CASSLPQPGLQYF
DNA: TGTGCCAGCAGTTTACCCCAACCGGGACTGCAGTACTTC

D: TRBD2
V: TRBV20-1
J: TRBJ2-3
size: .
CDR3: CSAEESRSGRGTDTQYF
DNA: TGCAGTGCCGAAGAGAGCCGTAGCGGGAGAGGCACAGATACGCAGTATTTT

D: .
V: TRBV14
J: TRBJ2-5
size: .
CDR3: CASSQRGGFGSGETQYF
DNA: TGTGCCAGCAGCCAAAGGGGGGGCTTCGGGAGCGGAGAGACCCAGTACTTC

D: TRBD2
V: TRBV11-2
J: TRBJ2-7
size: .
CDR3: CASSAGLAGHSYEQYF
DNA: TGTGCCAGCAGCGCGGGACTAGCGGGACACTCCTACGAGCAGTACTTC

D: .
V: TRBV29-1
J: TRBJ2-5
size: few
CDR3: CSVVGGPKEETQYF
DNA: TGCAGCGTTGTAGGGGGGCCCAAGGAAGAGACCCAGTACTTC

D: TRBD2
V: TRBV25-1
J: TRBJ2-7
size: .
CDR3: CASSDPSGNNYNEQYF
DNA: TGTGCCAGCAGTGACCCGAGCGGGAACAACTACAATGAGCAGTACTTC

D: .
V: TRBV10-3
J: TRBJ1-1
size: .
CDR3: CATRVLGTEAFF
DNA: TGTGCCACGCGTGTCCTGGGAACTGAAGCTTTCTTT

D: TRBD1
V: TRBV6-2/TRBV6-3
J: TRBJ2-1
size: .
CDR3: CASSRDRGRGEQFF
DNA: TGTGCCAGCAGCAGGGACAGGGGGCGCGGTGAGCAGTTCTTC

D: TRBD2
V: TRBV28
J: TRBJ2-7
size: few
CDR3: CASSPTGLAGSEYF
DNA: TGTGCCAGCAGTCCGACGGGACTAGCGGGATCGGAGTACTTC

D: TRBD1
V: TRBV5-1
J: TRBJ1-2
size: .
CDR3: CASSSDRGSFDGYTF
DNA: TGCGCCAGCAGCTCGGACAGGGGCTCGTTTGATGGCTACACCTTC

D: TRBD1
V: TRBV20-1
J: TRBJ1-6
size: few
CDR3: CSARMTGTSSPLHF
DNA: TGCAGTGCTAGAATGACAGGGACTAGTTCACCCCTCCACTTT

D: .
V: TRBV30
J: TRBJ1-2
size: .
CDR3: CAWSVNPESLGYTF
DNA: TGTGCCTGGAGTGTAAACCCGGAATCTCTGGGCTACACCTTC

D: .
V: TRBV15
J: TRBJ1-4
size: .
CDR3: CATSREDKPLFF
DNA: TGTGCCACCAGCAGAGAAGACAAGCCCCTGTTTTTT

D: .
V: TRBV5-6
J: TRBJ1-2
size: .
CDR3: CASSLADANYGYTF
DNA: TGTGCCAGCAGCTTAGCGGACGCTAACTATGGCTACACCTTC

D: .
V: TRBV7-2
J: TRBJ2-1
size: .
CDR3: CASSVAFWDEQFF
DNA: TGTGCCAGCAGCGTAGCTTTCTGGGATGAGCAGTTCTTC

D: TRBD1
V: TRBV6-1
J: TRBJ2-5
size: .
CDR3: CASSGGTGVWETQYF
DNA: TGTGCCAGCAGTGGCGGGACAGGGGTATGGGAGACCCAGTACTTC

D: TRBD2
V: TRBV10-3
J: TRBJ2-3
size: .
CDR3: CAIGQTGGDTQYF
DNA: TGTGCCATCGGGCAAACGGGAGGAGATACGCAGTATTTT

D: .
V: TRBV6-5
J: TRBJ1-6
size: few
CDR3: CASSYSLGRGRDDNSPLHF
DNA: TGTGCCAGCAGTTACTCGTTGGGACGAGGCAGGGATGATAATTCACCCCTCCACTTT

D: .
V: TRBV29-1
J: TRBJ2-7
size: .
CDR3: CSVGDSGMSYEQYF
DNA: TGCAGCGTTGGTGATAGCGGAATGTCATACGAGCAGTACTTC